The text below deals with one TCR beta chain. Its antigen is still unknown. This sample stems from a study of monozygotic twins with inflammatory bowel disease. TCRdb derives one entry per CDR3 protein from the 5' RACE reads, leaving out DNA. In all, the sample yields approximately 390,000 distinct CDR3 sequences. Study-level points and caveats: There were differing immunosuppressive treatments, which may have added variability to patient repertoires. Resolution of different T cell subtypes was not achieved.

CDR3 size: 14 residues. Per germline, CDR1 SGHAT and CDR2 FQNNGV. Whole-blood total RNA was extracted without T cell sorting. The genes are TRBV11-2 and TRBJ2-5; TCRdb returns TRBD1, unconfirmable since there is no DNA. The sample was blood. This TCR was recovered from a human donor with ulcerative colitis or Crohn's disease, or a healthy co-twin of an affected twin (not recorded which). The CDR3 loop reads CASNRRQVEETQYF.